This is a list of T cell receptor beta chains from one sample in a study of T cell responses to AZD1222 COVID-19 vaccine. TCRdb keeps only in-frame clones here, not all; method: immunoSEQ multiplex PCR. The sample contains fewer than 200,000 clones, about 90% of which appear only once. Specimen: peripheral blood, collected on day 0 of MenACWY control vaccination. These receptors came from an adult in good health. Both conserved end residues are part of each CDR3. The D gene is left open where the match is weak. A row's size may be missing; if present it is once, few, many or a size class.

size	length	V	J	D	CDR3	DNA
-	11	TRBV2	TRBJ2-2	-	CASTRAGELFF	TGTGCCAGCACCCGGGCCGGGGAGCTGTTTTTT
-	15	TRBV6-1	TRBJ1-6	-	CASSDFLGQNSPLHF	TGTGCCAGCAGTGATTTCCTGGGCCAGAATTCACCCCTCCACTTT
-	14	TRBV11-2	TRBJ2-7	TRBD2	CASSEQREGYEQYF	TGTGCCAGCAGCGAACAGCGGGAGGGTTACGAGCAGTACTTC
-	11	TRBV5-8	TRBJ2-7	-	CASSGSYEQYF	TGTGCCAGCAGCGGGTCCTACGAGCAGTACTTC
-	15	TRBV18	TRBJ2-5	-	CASSPFDRTQETQYF	TGTGCCAGCTCACCATTCGACAGGACCCAAGAGACCCAGTACTTC
-	19	TRBV11-3	TRBJ1-1	-	CASSLGRDNSWWVNTEAFF	TGTGCCAGCAGCTTGGGCCGGGACAACTCTTGGTGGGTGAACACTGAAGCTTTCTTT
once	14	TRBV6-2/TRBV6-3	TRBJ1-1	-	CASSYSRENTEAFF	TGTGCCAGCAGTTACTCCAGGGAGAACACTGAAGCTTTCTTT
-	15	TRBV5-1	TRBJ1-2	-	CASSLAGQINYGYTF	TGCGCCAGCAGCTTAGCGGGACAAATAAACTATGGCTACACCTTC
-	12	TRBV7-2	TRBJ2-3	-	CASSPYRDTQYF	TGTGCCAGCAGCCCGTATCGGGATACGCAGTATTTT
-	13	TRBV14	TRBJ1-6	-	CASRQADWGPLHF	TGTGCCAGCAGGCAAGCGGATTGGGGCCCCCTCCACTTT
-	14	TRBV6-5	TRBJ1-2	TRBD1	CASRDRGQGWGYTF	TGTGCCAGCAGAGACCGGGGACAGGGCTGGGGCTACACCTTC
-	16	TRBV27	TRBJ2-4	-	CASSPGGGRSKNIQYF	TGTGCCAGCAGTCCCGGTGGGGGGAGATCGAAAAACATTCAGTACTTC
-	14	TRBV15	TRBJ1-1	-	CATSRELGGTEAFF	TGTGCCACCAGCAGAGAGTTAGGGGGCACTGAAGCTTTCTTT
-	12	TRBV19	TRBJ1-1	-	CASSMAQARAFF	TGTGCCAGTAGTATGGCACAGGCACGAGCTTTCTTT
-	12	TRBV2	TRBJ2-7	-	CASRRDTYEQYF	TGTGCCAGCAGACGGGACACCTACGAGCAGTACTTC
-	15	TRBV19	TRBJ2-7	TRBD2	CASSIVASGTYEQYF	TGTGCCAGTAGTATAGTTGCTAGCGGTACCTACGAGCAGTACTTC
-	16	TRBV5-1	TRBJ2-6	-	CASSLQGTVGANVLTF	TGCGCCAGCAGCTTGCAAGGGACGGTTGGGGCCAACGTCCTGACTTTC
-	16	TRBV19	TRBJ2-2	TRBD1	CASSQGQVMGAGELFF	TGTGCCAGTAGCCAGGGACAGGTAATGGGAGCCGGGGAGCTGTTTTTT
-	14	TRBV27	TRBJ2-5	-	CASRGQFRGETQYF	TGTGCCAGCCGTGGACAATTCAGAGGAGAGACCCAGTACTTC
-	15	TRBV9	TRBJ1-2	TRBD1	CASSVAEDRGYGYTF	TGTGCCAGCAGCGTAGCAGAGGACAGGGGATATGGCTACACCTTC
-	17	TRBV28	TRBJ2-4	TRBD2	CASRSRPGTPGGNIQYF	TGTGCCAGCAGAAGTCGCCCTGGGACCCCGGGAGGAAACATTCAGTACTTC
-	16	TRBV21-1	TRBJ2-5	-	CASSIVGEGYQETQYF	TGTGCCAGCAGCATAGTGGGAGAGGGGTACCAAGAGACCCAGTACTTC
-	14	TRBV19	TRBJ1-2	-	CASSIRTDNYGYTF	TGTGCCAGTAGTATACGGACCGATAACTATGGCTACACCTTC
-	14	TRBV19	TRBJ1-5	-	CASSIDSREQPQHF	TGTGCCAGTAGTATAGATTCCAGGGAGCAGCCCCAGCATTTT
-	15	TRBV25-1	TRBJ2-7	TRBD2	CASSESAGVGYEQYF	TGTGCCAGCAGTGAATCAGCGGGAGTGGGGTACGAGCAGTACTTC
-	13	TRBV5-1	TRBJ2-7	-	CASGLGGTYEQYF	TGCGCCAGCGGGCTGGGAGGAACCTACGAGCAGTACTTC
once	14	TRBV18	TRBJ1-1	-	CASSPPTLNTEAFF	TGTGCCAGCTCACCACCGACGCTGAACACTGAAGCTTTCTTT
-	13	TRBV11-3	TRBJ2-5	TRBD1	CASSDRGKETQYF	TGTGCCAGCAGCGACAGGGGGAAGGAGACCCAGTACTTC
-	14	TRBV7-3	TRBJ2-5	-	CASSLAGEFETQYF	TGTGCCAGCAGCTTAGCTGGGGAGTTTGAGACCCAGTACTTC
-	14	TRBV19	TRBJ1-1	-	CASNPRNLNTEAFF	TGTGCCAGTAACCCCCGGAACCTGAACACTGAAGCTTTCTTT
-	16	TRBV28	TRBJ2-7	TRBD2	CASSLGTSGLVGEQYF	TGTGCCAGCAGTCTCGGGACTAGCGGGTTGGTAGGCGAGCAGTACTTC
-	12	TRBV6-5	TRBJ2-5	-	CASSQGRETQYF	TGTGCCAGCAGCCAGGGGAGAGAGACCCAGTACTTC
once	13	TRBV13	TRBJ2-5	-	CASSWGDIETQYF	TGTGCCAGCAGCTGGGGGGATATAGAGACCCAGTACTTC
-	15	TRBV27	TRBJ1-2	-	CASSFRALGNYGYTF	TGTGCCAGCAGTTTTCGGGCCCTAGGGAACTATGGCTACACCTTC
once	13	TRBV29-1	TRBJ2-7	-	CSVVEGPGREQYF	TGCAGCGTTGTTGAAGGACCGGGCAGGGAGCAGTACTTC
-	14	TRBV5-5	TRBJ2-7	TRBD2	CASSWSSGSYEQYF	TGTGCCAGCAGCTGGTCTAGCGGGAGCTACGAGCAGTACTTC
-	16	TRBV19	TRBJ1-5	-	CASSIVGGQGNQPQHF	TGTGCCAGTAGTATAGTAGGAGGGCAGGGCAATCAGCCCCAGCATTTT
-	18	TRBV21-1	TRBJ1-6	-	CASSKIRGPSSYNSPLHF	TGTGCCAGCAGCAAAATTCGAGGGCCAAGCTCCTATAATTCACCCCTCCACTTT